The clone carrying this T cell receptor (beta chain) appeared many times. Its antigen remains unidentified. This sample is part of a study of early T cells in non-severe SARS-CoV-2 infection. Findings and caveats of the study: Lookups in VDJdb leaned toward anti-spike CD8 responses and missed private and CD4 specificities.

Researchers tagged individual cDNA molecules with unique molecular identifiers. TCRdb itself ran the 5' RACE reads through MiXCR, one entry per CDR3 protein. In the table there are some 39,000 distinct CDR3 sequences, over 3% of which are singletons. Specimen: whole blood. The TCR sequence derives from an adult who was a healthcare worker with PCR-confirmed SARS-CoV-2 infection or an uninfected control (not recorded which).

This CDR3 reads CASSPGTTIYEQYF. CDR3 bases: TGTGCCAGCAGTCCCGGGACCACAATCTACGAGCAGTACTTC. The chain couples TRBV27 to TRBJ2-7; perhaps D is TRBD1 or TRBD2 (5 bases each). The CDR3 length is 14 residues. V lost 5 bases, J lost 3 bases, and 14 bases lay in between. Germline loops: CDR1 MNHEY, CDR2 SMNVEV (reference sequence).